The table lists the clone carrying this T cell receptor beta chain with a few counts. The antigen is unknown. This specimen comes from a study of early T cells in non-severe SARS-CoV-2 infection. Whole-study context: Sequencing input comprised bulk RNA from unsorted whole blood; chain pairing was not available. Study observations and caveats: Anti-spike CD8 responses were favored in VDJdb matching, and private and CD4 specificities were missed.

Unique molecular identifiers were added to individual cDNA molecules. TCRdb independently ran MiXCR on the 5' RACE reads; one entry per CDR3 protein. The table records about 30,000 distinct CDR3 sequences, 5.2% of them present only once. After removal of 0 bases from V and 3 bases from J, the junction contained 3 bases not matched to a gene. Germline-derived CDR1 and CDR2 are SGHRS and YFSETQ. This CDR3 is built from 16 residues. The rearrangement links TRBV5-1 to TRBJ2-2; 9 bases are a match to TRBD1. This sequence was found in an adult who was a healthcare worker with PCR-confirmed SARS-CoV-2 infection or an uninfected control (not recorded which). Sequenced sample: whole blood. CDR3 coding DNA: TGCGCCAGCAGCTTGGGGGACAGGGAGGACACCGGGGAGCTGTTTTTT. Its translation: CASSLGDREDTGELFF.